This TCR beta chain was recovered during a study of vaccination and CD4 T cells after COVID-19. As for the study in general: Two doses of either BNT162b2 or mRNA-1273 vaccine went to participants.

On this clonotype: Its cognate antigen is unknown.

The Oncomine TCR Beta short-read assay sequenced DNA from cultured CD4+ T cells. One entry per CDR3 protein, called by TCRdb with MiXCR from the PCR reads. Of some 20,000 distinct CDR3 sequences detected, less than 55% appear once; the ten largest clones hold roughly 13%. Treatment: approximately 11-day PBMC culture with coronavirus spike peptide pools or control peptides (ViraFEST assay). The CDR3 length is 16 residues. Germline CDR1 is DFQATT and CDR2 is SNEGSKA (reference sequence). J gave up 6 bases and V 3 bases, and 7 bases lay outside the gene matches. The chain combines TRBV20-1 with TRBJ2-2, with 13 bases lining up with TRBD2. The sequenced material came from cultured CD4+ T cells from blood. The source of this sequence is a human donor with COVID-19. The chain's CDR3 is CSARRRGTSGAGELFF. For the CDR3, the DNA is TGCAGTGCTAGGCGGCGGGGGACTAGCGGGGCCGGGGAGCTGTTTTTT.